A selection of T cell receptor beta chains follows, all from one sample in a study of Ad26.COV2.S vaccination and SARS-CoV-2 variants. The method was immunoSEQ multiplex PCR; TCRdb's version includes in-frame clones alone and lacks a portion of them. In the table there are some 450,000 clones, 90% of which are singletons. The sample in question was peripheral blood, obtained in a trial of Ad26.COV2.S vaccine versus placebo. The origin of the receptors is a person between 18 and 65 years old who received the Ad26.COV2.S COVID-19 vaccine or a placebo. Both conserved end residues are part of each CDR3. The order of the fields is V gene, clone size, J gene, D gene, CDR3 protein, CDR3 DNA. A D gene is named only where the DNA matches it firmly. Where a row states a size, it is once, few, many or the class of an expanded clone; other rows omit it.

TRBV5-4	NA	TRBJ2-7	TRBD2	CASSSGLADLSYEQYF	TGTGCCAGCAGCTCGGGACTAGCGGACCTATCCTACGAGCAGTACTTC
TRBV6-2/TRBV6-3	NA	TRBJ2-7	NA	CASSYPTDYEQYF	TGTGCCAGCAGTTACCCGACAGATTACGAGCAGTACTTC
TRBV9	NA	TRBJ2-5	TRBD2	CASSEGLAGVETQYF	TGTGCCAGCAGCGAAGGACTAGCGGGAGTGGAGACCCAGTACTTC
TRBV7-2	once	TRBJ2-7	NA	CASSLTGIYEQYF	TGTGCCAGCAGCTTAACAGGGATCTACGAGCAGTACTTC
TRBV11-2	once	TRBJ2-7	NA	CASSLRDEQYF	TGTGCCAGCAGCTTACGCGACGAGCAGTACTTC
TRBV7-9	NA	TRBJ2-1	TRBD2	CASSLAASGYNEQFF	TGTGCCAGCAGCTTAGCGGCTAGCGGTTACAATGAGCAGTTCTTC
TRBV2	once	TRBJ2-5	NA	CASGGEETQYF	TGTGCCAGCGGAGGGGAAGAGACCCAGTACTTC
TRBV29-1	NA	TRBJ1-1	NA	CSVDVLKNTEAFF	TGCAGCGTTGACGTCCTGAAGAACACTGAAGCTTTCTTT
TRBV15	once	TRBJ2-2	NA	CATSRGQGANTGELFF	TGTGCCACCAGCAGGGGTCAGGGCGCGAACACCGGGGAGCTGTTTTTT
TRBV7-8	once	TRBJ2-6	NA	CASSAPRRGTSGANVLTF	TGTGCCAGCAGCGCCCCACGTAGGGGGACCTCTGGGGCCAACGTCCTGACTTTC
TRBV9	NA	TRBJ2-5	NA	CASSVGVLLKETQYF	TGTGCCAGCAGCGTAGGGGTCCTTCTTAAAGAGACCCAGTACTTC
TRBV29-1	NA	TRBJ1-1	NA	CSVEGEQGRGTEAFF	TGCAGCGTTGAGGGCGAGCAGGGGAGGGGAACTGAAGCTTTCTTT
TRBV5-4	NA	TRBJ2-3	NA	CASTSGQGGDTQYF	TGTGCCAGCACCTCAGGGCAGGGGGGAGATACGCAGTATTTT
TRBV13	NA	TRBJ1-2	NA	CASSLGSSPGYGYTF	TGTGCCAGCAGCTTAGGGAGCAGCCCGGGCTATGGCTACACCTTC
TRBV24-1	NA	TRBJ1-2	TRBD1	CATRARGANYGYTF	TGTGCCACCCGGGCCAGGGGGGCTAACTATGGCTACACCTTC
TRBV7-9	once	TRBJ1-1	TRBD1	CASSSWTGATEAFF	TGTGCCAGCAGCTCATGGACAGGGGCCACGGAAGCTTTCTTT
TRBV11-2	NA	TRBJ1-4	NA	CASSIRGGRGLDEKLFF	TGTGCCAGCAGTATTCGCGGGGGGCGCGGGTTGGATGAAAAACTGTTTTTT
TRBV28	NA	TRBJ2-3	NA	CASSWVGSPDTQYF	TGTGCCAGCAGTTGGGTCGGGTCCCCAGATACGCAGTATTTT
TRBV27	once	TRBJ2-3	TRBD2	CASSDSGGGDTQYF	TGTGCCAGCAGCGACTCGGGAGGAGGAGATACGCAGTATTTT
TRBV7-3	NA	TRBJ2-3	TRBD2	CASSLMGSGSTDTQYF	TGTGCCAGCAGCTTAATGGGTAGCGGGAGCACAGATACGCAGTATTTT
TRBV4-3	NA	TRBJ2-5	TRBD1	CASSQDLSGGLQETQYF	TGCGCCAGCAGCCAAGATCTTTCAGGGGGCCTTCAAGAGACCCAGTACTTC
TRBV18	NA	TRBJ2-3	TRBD2	CASSPPLSGSPDTQYF	TGTGCCAGCTCACCACCGCTTAGCGGGAGCCCGGATACGCAGTATTTT
TRBV4-2	NA	TRBJ2-3	NA	CASSQVLGGEDTQYF	TGTGCCAGCAGCCAAGTTTTAGGTGGGGAAGATACGCAGTATTTT
TRBV5-1	few	TRBJ2-3	TRBD2	CASSSWGLAGGPTDTQYF	TGCGCCAGCAGCTCTTGGGGACTAGCGGGAGGTCCCACAGATACGCAGTATTTT
TRBV6-2/TRBV6-3	NA	TRBJ1-1	NA	CASSYVGGLMPEAFF	TGTGCCAGCAGTTACGTAGGGGGACTAATGCCTGAAGCTTTCTTT
TRBV7-2	NA	TRBJ1-1	NA	CASSLKAGGYTEAFF	TGTGCCAGCAGCTTAAAGGCGGGGGGGTACACTGAAGCTTTCTTT
TRBV11-3	NA	TRBJ2-3	TRBD1	CASSQGQSTDTQYF	TGTGCCAGCAGCCAGGGACAGTCCACAGATACGCAGTATTTT
TRBV3-1/TRBV3-2	NA	TRBJ1-5	NA	CASRDLQPQHF	TGTGCCAGCAGGGACCTTCAGCCCCAGCATTTT
TRBV7-9	NA	TRBJ1-2	NA	CASSGSWTENYGYTF	TGTGCCAGCAGCGGTTCGTGGACTGAGAACTATGGCTACACCTTC
TRBV7-2	NA	TRBJ2-3	NA	CASSPRGRPTDTQYF	TGTGCCAGCAGCCCGAGGGGCAGGCCCACAGATACGCAGTATTTT
TRBV7-3	once	TRBJ1-1	NA	CASSLGGGGNTEAFF	TGTGCCAGCAGCTTAGGGGGAGGGGGAAACACTGAAGCTTTCTTT
TRBV3-1/TRBV3-2	NA	TRBJ1-6	NA	CASSQDLRALGSPLHF	TGTGCCAGCAGCCAAGATCTTCGGGCTTTAGGGTCACCCCTCCACTTT
TRBV11-1	NA	TRBJ1-6	TRBD1	CASSHGTGDSPLHF	TGTGCCAGCAGCCACGGGACAGGGGATTCACCCCTCCACTTT
TRBV13	NA	TRBJ2-5	NA	CASSLDGGLGETQYF	TGTGCCAGCAGCTTAGATGGGGGGCTGGGAGAGACCCAGTACTTC
TRBV7-3	NA	TRBJ1-1	NA	CASSVSPGANTEAFF	TGTGCCAGCAGCGTTTCGCCGGGGGCCAACACTGAAGCTTTCTTT
TRBV9	NA	TRBJ1-1	NA	CASSVVSHTEAFF	TGTGCCAGCAGCGTAGTAAGTCACACTGAAGCTTTCTTT
TRBV2	NA	TRBJ1-2	TRBD1	CASSSGTAYGYTF	TGTGCCAGCAGTTCCGGGACAGCCTATGGCTACACCTTC
TRBV28	NA	TRBJ2-7	TRBD2	CASSAGLARYEQYF	TGTGCCAGCAGTGCCGGACTAGCGAGGTACGAGCAGTACTTC
TRBV10-3	NA	TRBJ2-5	TRBD2	CAIKGYGAGGSETQYF	TGTGCCATCAAAGGTTACGGCGCGGGAGGCTCAGAGACCCAGTACTTC
TRBV27	NA	TRBJ2-1	TRBD1	CASRGDRKSSYNEQFF	TGTGCCAGCAGGGGGGACAGGAAGAGCTCCTACAATGAGCAGTTCTTC
TRBV4-2	NA	TRBJ2-3	NA	CASSPQVQSDTQYF	TGTGCCAGCAGCCCCCAAGTTCAATCAGATACGCAGTATTTT
TRBV6-2/TRBV6-3	NA	TRBJ2-2	TRBD2	CASSLAGAGTGELFF	TGTGCCAGCAGTCTAGCGGGAGCGGGCACCGGGGAGCTGTTTTTT
TRBV7-9	NA	TRBJ2-7	TRBD2	CASSLAGGPDEQYF	TGTGCCAGCAGCCTAGCGGGAGGGCCAGACGAGCAGTACTTC
TRBV19	NA	TRBJ2-7	TRBD2	CASSQLAFGYEQYF	TGTGCCAGTAGCCAACTAGCGTTTGGCTACGAGCAGTACTTC
TRBV7-9	NA	TRBJ2-7	NA	CASSPTTPYEQYF	TGTGCCAGCAGCCCGACTACACCCTACGAGCAGTACTTC
TRBV9	NA	TRBJ2-1	TRBD1	CASSVVFGQGYNEQFF	TGTGCCAGCAGCGTAGTTTTCGGACAGGGGTACAATGAGCAGTTCTTC